The 26 T cell receptor beta chains listed next were all sequenced from one sample in a study of blood T cell repertoires in COVID-19. Clones were sequenced by immunoSEQ multiplex PCR, and TCRdb holds only the in-frame ones, with some missing. In the table there are 200,000 or so clones, 82% of which are singletons. Sequencing used peripheral blood. The receptors here all came from a human donor with acute or convalescent COVID-19. The donor label of this sample is uncertain.

V and J are TRBV27 and TRBJ2-1; 10 bases fit TRBD1. V lost 7 bases and J lost 8; bases outside the gene matches: 14. This CDR3 is 16 amino acids long. Germline V gene lookup returns CDR1 MNHEY and CDR2 SMNVEV (reference sequence). The CDR3 region has the DNA TGTGCCAGCACCCCGCCTCCGGGACAGGGGTTCGATGAGCAGTTCTTC. Its protein product is CASTPPPGQGFDEQFF.

This rearrangement joins TRBV5-8 to TRBJ2-5; 12 positions match TRBD1. J was trimmed by 1 base and V by 0 bases; bases with no gene match: 10. Germline CDR1 reads SGHTS; CDR2 reads YDEGEE. This CDR3 is built from 19 residues. CDR3 nucleotides: TGTGCCAGCAGCTTGGGGTCCTGGGGGACAGGGGGCCTCCAAGAGACCCAGTACTTC. It translates to CASSLGSWGTGGLQETQYF.

The count of this clone is one. This chain joins TRBV5-1 and TRBJ2-1, with D perhaps matching TRBD2 (6 bases). The germline gives CDR1 SGHRS, CDR2 YFSETQ. V was pared by 0 bases and J by 10 bases, with 11 bases between. This CDR3 comprises 13 residues. The CDR3 is CASSLVGGGEQFF. CDR3 DNA: TGCGCCAGCAGCTTGGTGGGGGGTGGCGAGCAGTTCTTC.

The genes are TRBV7-2 and TRBJ1-1; tentative D call: TRBD1 (5 bases). Germline loops: CDR1 SGHTA, CDR2 FQGNSA. CDR3 length equals 16 residues. Trimming removed 1 base at V and 4 bases at J, with 16 bases between. The CDR3 protein is CASSLEQASRGTEAFF. CDR3 coding DNA: TGTGCCAGCAGCTTAGAACAGGCCTCCCGCGGCACTGAAGCTTTCTTT.

This clone was counted a single time. This chain links TRBV28 with TRBJ2-4, with TRBD1 matching over 10 bases. The germline gives CDR1 MDHEN, CDR2 SYDVKM. Trimming cost V 10 bases and J 0 bases; bases outside gene matches: 15. The CDR3 sequence is 18 residues long. The CDR3 DNA reads TGTGCCACCAACCCGGGACAGGGGTGGAGGTTAGCCAAAAACATTCAGTACTTC. This translates into CATNPGQGWRLAKNIQYF.

CDR3 coding DNA: TGTGCCACCAGTGATTTCAGAGGGGGCGGAGATACGCAGTATTTT. As protein: CATSDFRGGGDTQYF. The gene calls are TRBV24-1 and TRBJ2-3; 7 nucleotides line up with TRBD1. The CDR3 is 15 residues long. Germline assignment: CDR1 KGHDR and CDR2 SFDVKD. V shed 1 base and J 5 bases; nucleotides not matched to a gene: 5.

The chain has TRBV30 and TRBJ2-5; maybe TRBD2 (6 bases). This CDR3 has 13 residues. CDR1 is GTSNPN, CDR2 SVGIG, per germline (reference sequence). V was pared by 3 bases and J by 5 bases, with 13 bases between. The CDR3 here is CAWSRGAGETQYF. For the CDR3, the DNA is TGTGCCTGGAGCCGCGGAGCGGGTGAGACCCAGTACTTC.

V usage is TRBV6-5 and J usage is TRBJ1-6; the match to TRBD1 covers 7 bases. The CDR3 sequence is 16 residues long. Germline CDR1 and CDR2: MNHEY and SVGAGI. The trim removed 0 bases at V and 8 bases at J, leaving 7 bases unmatched. CDR3 sequence reads: CASSYSPTGRDSPLHF. CDR3 in DNA: TGTGCCAGCAGTTACTCGCCGACAGGGCGGGATTCACCCCTCCACTTT.

This chain joins TRBV14 and TRBJ1-2, with D perhaps matching TRBD1 (5 bases). Germline CDR1 and CDR2: SGHDN and FVKESK. CDR3 size: 15 residues. V was clipped by 1 base and J by 4 bases, with 13 bases between them. The CDR3 coding sequence is TGTGCCAGCAGCCAAGGGGGAGGGGTAGCCTATGGCTACACCTTC. Translating gives CASSQGGGVAYGYTF.

The rearrangement joins TRBV25-1 to TRBJ1-5, with 7 bases fitting TRBD1. The CDR3 contains 12 residues. Germline V gene data show CDR1 as MGHDK and CDR2 as SYGVNS. The V segment lost 9 bases and the J segment 4 bases; nucleotides outside the gene matches: 3. CDR3 amino acids: CASRQGNQPQHF. Here the CDR3 DNA reads TGTGCCAGTCGACAGGGTAATCAGCCCCAGCATTTT.

This chain connects TRBV5-1 to TRBJ2-3; 9 bases line up with TRBD2. Germline V gives CDR1 SGHRS, CDR2 YFSETQ. Trimming cost V 0 bases and J 1 base; bases outside gene matches: 3. The CDR3 is 16 residues long. The CDR3 sequence is CASSLAVAGGTDTQYF. The DNA for the CDR3 is TGCGCCAGCAGCTTGGCAGTAGCGGGAGGCACAGATACGCAGTATTTT.

The chain employs TRBV20-1 and TRBJ1-2; D is ambiguous. Germline V CDR1 and CDR2: DFQATT, SNEGSKA (reference sequence). Between the trimmed V and J ends, which lost 1 base and 6 bases, there was a span of 6 bases. The CDR3 contains 11 residues. The CDR3 region is CSARGAHGYTF. CDR3 in DNA: TGCAGTGCTAGAGGGGCTCATGGCTACACCTTC.

This sequence joins TRBV6-6 and TRBJ1-1, with D possibly TRBD1 on 5 matching bases. V was trimmed by 7 bases and J by 1 base, leaving 13 bases between them. From germline, CDR1 is MNHNY and CDR2 SVGAGI (reference sequence). The length of the CDR3 is 14 residues. CDR3 region: CASILGTKNTEAFF. The CDR3 nucleotides are TGTGCCAGCATCCTAGGGACTAAGAACACTGAAGCTTTCTTT.

V is TRBV27 and J is TRBJ2-5; a weak D match, TRBD2 (6 bases). The CDR3 length is 12 residues. Trimming took off 6 bases at V and 4 bases at J, with 9 bases between the two ends. The germline V gene has CDR1 MNHEY and CDR2 SMNVEV (reference sequence). CDR3 loop: CASSPGGETQYF. DNA for the CDR3: TGTGCCAGCAGCCCCGGGGGAGAGACCCAGTACTTC.

The chain joins TRBV30 to TRBJ2-3; TRBD2 matches at 9 bases. The CDR3 has 15 amino acids. Germline V gene sequence: CDR1 GTSNPN, CDR2 SVGIG (reference sequence). Trimming cost V 7 bases and J 1 base; bases outside gene matches: 9. CDR3 amino acids: CAFAPPSGGTDTQYF. The CDR3, as DNA: TGTGCCTTCGCCCCACCTAGCGGGGGCACAGATACGCAGTATTTT. The full variable domain, with the rest looked up from reference TRBV30 and TRBJ2-3, is SQTIHQWPATLVQPVGSPLSLECTVEGTSNPNLYWYRQAAGRGLQLLFYSVGIGQISSEVPQNLSASRPQDRQFILSSKKLLLSDSGFYLCAFAPPSGGTDTQYFGPGTRLTVL.

V is TRBV6-1 and J is TRBJ2-5; a possible D gene is TRBD2 (6 bases). CDR1 is MNHNS and CDR2 is SASEGT in the germline V gene. The CDR3 length is 18 residues. Between the trimmed V and J ends, which lost 1 base and 2 bases, there was a span of 20 bases. The CDR3 region is CASSEVWQGGLAQETQYF. CDR3 coding DNA: TGTGCCAGCAGTGAAGTTTGGCAGGGTGGGCTAGCGCAAGAGACCCAGTACTTC.

This clone has a single count. This chain uses TRBV9 with TRBJ1-6; TRBD1 might be the D (6 bases). CDR1 is SGDLS and CDR2 is YYNGEE in the germline V gene. The CDR3 contains 14 residues. V gave up 4 bases and J gave up 7 bases, with 12 bases separating them. Here the CDR3 DNA reads TGTGCCAGCAGCAACAGGGACCGAAATTCACCCCTCCACTTT. Its translation is CASSNRDRNSPLHF.

The genes are TRBV6-2 or TRBV6-3 and TRBJ2-3, with TRBD2 as a possible D gene (5 bases). Per the germline V gene, CDR1 is MNHEY and CDR2 is SVGEGT. The CDR3 length is 15 residues. Trimming cost V 5 bases and J 5 bases, with 17 bases left between them. The CDR3 coding sequence is TGTGCCAGCAGTCAGACTCGCCGGGGTGTAGATACGCAGTATTTT. This translates into CASSQTRRGVDTQYF.

DNA for the CDR3: TGTGCCAGCAGTTTAAGGGGAACGTATGGCTACACCTTC. It specifies CASSLRGTYGYTF. The J gene is TRBJ1-2, the V gene TRBV12-3 or TRBV12-4; perhaps TRBD1 as D (5 bases). V was trimmed by 2 bases and J by 5 bases, leaving 9 bases between them. This CDR3 comprises 13 residues.

The V and J genes are TRBV19 and TRBJ2-2; possible D gene TRBD1, 6 bases. This CDR3 is built from 16 residues. CDR1 and CDR2 (germline): LNHDA, SQIVND (reference sequence). Deletions cut 2 bases from V and 5 bases from J, with 15 bases between. The CDR3 DNA reads TGTGCCAGTAGTATACTTGCCCTCGGACAGACCGGGGAGCTGTTTTTT. Protein: CASSILALGQTGELFF.

The chain joins TRBV7-9 to TRBJ2-2; TRBD2 might be the D (5 bases). Germline loops: CDR1 SEHNR, CDR2 FQNEAQ (reference sequence). The V end lost 2 bases, the J end lost 7 bases, and 8 bases lay between the germline ends. The CDR3 has 13 amino acids. Here the CDR3 reads CASSLWEFGELFF. CDR3 nucleotide sequence: TGTGCCAGCAGCTTATGGGAGTTCGGGGAGCTGTTTTTT.

The chain uses TRBV5-6 and TRBJ1-3, with a possible D match to TRBD1 (5 bases). The CDR3 has 17 amino acids. V lost 4 bases and J 0 bases, leaving 17 bases between the germline ends. CDR1 and CDR2 (germline): SGHDT, YYEEEE. The CDR3 nucleotides read TGTGCCAGCAGCCAGAGTGGTGCAGGGCGCTCTGGAAACACCATATATTTT. Its translation is CASSQSGAGRSGNTIYF.

The V and J genes are TRBV6-6 and TRBJ2-1; 7 bases line up with TRBD2. Germline V gene data show CDR1 as MNHNY and CDR2 as SVGAGI (reference sequence). The trim removed 5 bases at V and 8 bases at J, leaving 6 bases unmatched. CDR3 length: 13 amino acids. In DNA, the CDR3 is TGTGCCAGCAGTGAGGGGAGGGGCGATGAGCAGTTCTTC. The encoded protein is CASSEGRGDEQFF.

The chain recombines TRBV6-1 with TRBJ1-6, with unresolved D. Germline CDR1 is MNHNS and CDR2 is SASEGT. The CDR3 is 16 residues long. Trimming took 4 bases from V and 6 from J, leaving 16 bases between them. In DNA, the CDR3 is TGTGCCAGCAGTGTCGGGATCGGACTAGGTAATTCACCCCTCCACTTT. Its protein is CASSVGIGLGNSPLHF.

This chain links TRBV5-1 with TRBJ1-1, with TRBD1 as a possible D gene (5 bases). V shed 1 base and J shed 7 bases, with 14 bases lying between them. The CDR3 totals 14 residues. Germline V gene lookup returns CDR1 SGHRS and CDR2 YFSETQ. CDR3 loop: CASSLMQGGGEAFF. CDR3 bases: TGCGCCAGCAGCTTGATGCAGGGAGGAGGTGAAGCTTTCTTT.

The V and J genes are TRBV28 and TRBJ2-5; TRBD1 matches 8 bases. With 1 base clipped from V and 9 bases from J, the junction kept 13 bases outside the gene matches. The CDR3 is 16 amino acids. Germline CDR1 reads MDHEN; CDR2 reads SYDVKM. CDR3 region: CASSLSSGQAPGSQYF. CDR3 DNA sequence: TGTGCCAGCAGTTTATCATCGGGACAGGCGCCTGGATCCCAGTACTTC.